This T cell receptor (beta chain) is from a study of ipilimumab plus nivolumab after autologous stem cell transplantation. CDR1 and CDR2 (germline): SGHNT, YYREEE (reference sequence). Trimming cost V 4 bases and J 1 base; bases outside gene matches: 7. The CDR3 is 15 amino acids. TCRdb's copy holds only in-frame clones and misses some; the assay was immunoSEQ multiplex PCR. The sample gives 17,000 or so clones, 65% to 85% of which show up once; 35% to 40% is in the top ten. The V call is TRBV5-4, the J call TRBJ2-7, with TRBD1 identical over 8 bases. Sequencing was performed on PBMCs, taken in a trial of ipilimumab plus nivolumab as post-transplant consolidation. The source of this sequence is a male donor with diffuse large B-cell lymphoma. The CDR3 here is CASSHTRGQSYEQYF. The CDR3 DNA reads as TGTGCCAGCAGCCATACCAGGGGGCAATCCTACGAGCAGTACTTC.